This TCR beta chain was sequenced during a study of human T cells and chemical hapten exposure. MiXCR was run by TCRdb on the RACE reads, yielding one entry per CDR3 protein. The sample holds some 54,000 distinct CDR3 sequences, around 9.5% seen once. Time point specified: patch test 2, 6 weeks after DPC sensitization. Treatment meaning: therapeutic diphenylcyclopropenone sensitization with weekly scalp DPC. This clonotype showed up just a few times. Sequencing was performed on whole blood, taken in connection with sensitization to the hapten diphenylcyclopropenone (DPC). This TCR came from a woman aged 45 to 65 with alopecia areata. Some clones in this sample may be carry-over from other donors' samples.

The CDR3 protein is CASSLGSASGFSLPQYF. CDR3 nucleotides: TGTGCCAGCAGTTTGGGGTCGGCTAGCGGATTTTCCCTCCCGCAGTATTTT. The rearrangement joins TRBV28 to TRBJ2-3; 7 positions match TRBD2. V was pared by 3 bases and J by 10 bases, with 19 bases of the junction left unmatched. This CDR3 spans 17 amino acids. Germline V gene sequence: CDR1 MDHEN, CDR2 SYDVKM.